This TCR beta chain is drawn from a study of shared clonotypes between healthy human individuals. Measured with immunoSEQ multiplex PCR; TCRdb has only the in-frame clones, and not every one. The sample has some 550,000 clones, less than 98% seen once; the top ten hold about 0.06%. A note on this clone: Its antigen remains unidentified. Other DNA variants within this sample encode the same CDR3.

Trimming took off 2 bases at V and 1 base at J, with 5 bases between the two ends. CDR3 length equals 14 residues. From germline, CDR1 is KGHSH and CDR2 LQKENI. Study results and caveats: Memory subsets generally showed smaller estimated richness than naive subsets did.

This clonotype was sampled from a woman in her thirties in good health. The specimen was naive CD4+ T cells sorted from blood. The subset was: CD45RA+ positively selected. This rearrangement joins TRBV18 to TRBJ2-2; D is unresolved. The CDR3 reads CASSPLGNTGELFF. CDR3 sequence (DNA): TGTGCCAGCTCACCATTAGGGAACACCGGGGAGCTGTTTTTT.